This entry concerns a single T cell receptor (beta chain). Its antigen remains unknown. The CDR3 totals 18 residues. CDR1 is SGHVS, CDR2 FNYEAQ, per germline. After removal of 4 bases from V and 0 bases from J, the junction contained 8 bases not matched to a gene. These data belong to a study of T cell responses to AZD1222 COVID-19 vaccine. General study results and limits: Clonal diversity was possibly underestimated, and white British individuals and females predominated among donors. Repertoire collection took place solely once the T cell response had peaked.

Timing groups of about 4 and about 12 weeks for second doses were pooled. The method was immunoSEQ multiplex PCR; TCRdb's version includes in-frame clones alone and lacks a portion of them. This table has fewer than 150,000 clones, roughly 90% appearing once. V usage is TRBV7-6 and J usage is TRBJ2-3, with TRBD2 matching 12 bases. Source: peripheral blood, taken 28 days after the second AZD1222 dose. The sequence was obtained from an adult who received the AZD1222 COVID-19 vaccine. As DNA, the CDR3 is TGTGCCAGCAGCTCCTACCTGGGACTAGCGGGTAGCACAGATACGCAGTATTTT. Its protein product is CASSSYLGLAGSTDTQYF.